A selection of T cell receptor beta chains follows, all from one sample in a study of blood T cell repertoires in COVID-19. The assay was immunoSEQ multiplex PCR, and TCRdb's table has in-frame clones only and misses some. The data contain roughly 60,000 clones, approximately 80% of them singletons. Sequenced sample: peripheral blood. These receptors all stem from a man aged 30 to 39 with COVID-19, enrolled during active disease. Both conserved end residues are part of each CDR3. A D gene is named only where the DNA matches it firmly. Where a row states a size, it is once, few, many or the class of an expanded clone; other rows omit it.

CDR3nt	CDR3aa	j_gene	d_gene	len	abundance	v_gene
TGTGCCAGCAGCCAAGAAGGGCCCCCGGGGGACATTCAGTACTTC	CASSQEGPPGDIQYF	TRBJ2-4	.	15	.	TRBV3-1/TRBV3-2
TGTGCCAGCAGTTTTTTCTACAGGGGCGGTGGCTACACCTTC	CASSFFYRGGGYTF	TRBJ1-2	TRBD1	14	.	TRBV28
TGTGCCAGCAAGTCAGACACCGTGGGGGCAAAGCAGTACTTC	CASKSDTVGAKQYF	TRBJ2-7	.	14	.	TRBV6-5
TGCGCCAGCAGGAGCGGGGTATTCACCGGGGAGCTGTTTTTT	CASRSGVFTGELFF	TRBJ2-2	TRBD2	14	once	TRBV4-3
TGTGCCAGCAGTCCCCAACCTAGCGGCTACGAGCAGTACTTC	CASSPQPSGYEQYF	TRBJ2-7	TRBD2	14	.	TRBV27
TGTGCCAGCAGCTTATTCCAGCGCAATTCACCCCTCCACTTT	CASSLFQRNSPLHF	TRBJ1-6	.	14	many	TRBV7-9
TGTGCCAGCAGTTTGGGCAGCTCGAACACTGAAGCTTTCTTT	CASSLGSSNTEAFF	TRBJ1-1	.	14	.	TRBV6-5
TGTGCCAGCAGCTTTGAGCGACAGGGGAACACCATATATTTT	CASSFERQGNTIYF	TRBJ1-3	TRBD1	14	.	TRBV7-2
TGCGCCAGCAGCTTGGGCCCGAGGGATGAAAAACTGTTTTTT	CASSLGPRDEKLFF	TRBJ1-4	.	14	.	TRBV5-1
TGTGCCAGCAGCGTAGCGGTGGCTAGCGGACAAGAGACCCAGTACTTC	CASSVAVASGQETQYF	TRBJ2-5	TRBD2	16	.	TRBV9
TGCGCCAGCAGCGCCGGGGACAGGGGGAGCTATGAGCAGTTCTTC	CASSAGDRGSYEQFF	TRBJ2-1	TRBD1	15	once	TRBV5-1
TGTGCCACCAGCGGGGACAGGGGGCGCGGACACCAAACCGGGGAGCTGTTTTTT	CATSGDRGRGHQTGELFF	TRBJ2-2	TRBD1	18	.	TRBV19
TGTGCCTGGAGTGGGTTCGAGAGGCTGAGCACAGATACGCAGTATTTT	CAWSGFERLSTDTQYF	TRBJ2-3	.	16	.	TRBV30
TGTGCCAGCAACAAGGACAGCGGCTCTACGGGTAATGAAGCTTTCTTT	CASNKDSGSTGNEAFF	TRBJ1-1	.	16	.	TRBV2
TGTGCCAGCAGTCCCGACCGGGCAGAGCGGGGCTACACCTTC	CASSPDRAERGYTF	TRBJ1-2	.	14	.	TRBV14
TGTGCCAGCAGGTACCGGGACAGGGACAATGAGCAGTTCTTC	CASRYRDRDNEQFF	TRBJ2-1	TRBD1	14	.	TRBV7-8
TGCAGCGTTGGGGGCTCTTCCTACGAGCAGTACTTC	CSVGGSSYEQYF	TRBJ2-7	.	12	few	TRBV29-1
TGTGCCAGCAGCGCCTTGGGACAGGGAGGGGTCGATGAGCAGTTCTTC	CASSALGQGGVDEQFF	TRBJ2-1	TRBD1	16	once	TRBV5-6
TGTGCCAGCAGCCCCGGGACAGAAGCTTTCTTT	CASSPGTEAFF	TRBJ1-1	.	11	once	TRBV7-9
TGTGCCAGCAGTTTATCCGGGAGGGGCACCATATATTTT	CASSLSGRGTIYF	TRBJ1-3	.	13	.	TRBV28
TGTGCCAGCGCAGGGACAGGGCTTTATAATTCACCCCTCCACTTT	CASAGTGLYNSPLHF	TRBJ1-6	TRBD1	15	.	TRBV7-9
TGTGCCAGCAGCTTTAGGGGAGGCGGTCAGCCCCAGCATTTT	CASSFRGGGQPQHF	TRBJ1-5	.	14	few	TRBV5-6
TGTGCCAGTAGTACGCAGGGCGGTTATGGCTACACCTTC	CASSTQGGYGYTF	TRBJ1-2	.	13	.	TRBV19
TGTGCCAGCAGCGACGAACGAAGGGGGCCGTATGGCTACACCTTC	CASSDERRGPYGYTF	TRBJ1-2	TRBD1	15	.	TRBV7-9
TGTGCCTGGATGGTTGCGAGTTTGAACACTGAAGCTTTCTTT	CAWMVASLNTEAFF	TRBJ1-1	.	14	.	TRBV30
TGTGCCAGCAGTCAAACGGGTGGCTATGGCTACACCTTC	CASSQTGGYGYTF	TRBJ1-2	.	13	.	TRBV5-8
TGTGCCAGCGGGTTGACAGGGGGCCCAGATACGCAGTATTTT	CASGLTGGPDTQYF	TRBJ2-3	TRBD1	14	.	TRBV6-5
TGTGCCAGCACAGAGGGCTACGAGCAGTACTTC	CASTEGYEQYF	TRBJ2-7	.	11	.	TRBV28
TGTGCCAGCAGCGCCCCCCAAACAGGGGCGAACACCGGGGAGCTGTTTTTT	CASSAPQTGANTGELFF	TRBJ2-2	TRBD1	17	.	TRBV9
TGTGCCAGCTCACCTCTTAGCGGGAGTGGGTACAATGAGCAGTTCTTC	CASSPLSGSGYNEQFF	TRBJ2-1	TRBD2	16	.	TRBV18
TGTGCCAGCAGCCCCCGAGAGGGCTACGAGCAGTACTTC	CASSPREGYEQYF	TRBJ2-7	.	13	once	TRBV9
TGTGCCTGGAGCTTCGGGACTGAAGCTTTCTTT	CAWSFGTEAFF	TRBJ1-1	.	11	.	TRBV30
TGCAGTGCCCAAGGGGCGGGAGGGCCGTTCTTC	CSAQGAGGPFF	TRBJ2-1	TRBD2	11	.	TRBV20-1
TGTGCCAGCTCACCCGGGGAGAGAACATCTGAAGCTTTCTTT	CASSPGERTSEAFF	TRBJ1-1	.	14	.	TRBV18
TGCGCCAGCAGCTTGGGGATCGCGTCAGGGACTGGAAACACCATATATTTT	CASSLGIASGTGNTIYF	TRBJ1-3	.	17	.	TRBV5-1
TGTGCCTGGAGGAGCCAGGGGAATTCACCCCTCCACTTT	CAWRSQGNSPLHF	TRBJ1-6	.	13	.	TRBV30
TGTGCCAGCAGTCCCCGACAGAACACTGAAGCTTTCTTT	CASSPRQNTEAFF	TRBJ1-1	.	13	.	TRBV27
TGTGCCAGCCTTTCTCAGGGTGACTATGGCTACACCTTC	CASLSQGDYGYTF	TRBJ1-2	.	13	once	TRBV21-1
TGTGCCAGTAGTCCTTGGACAGGGGGGACAAACGGCTACACCTTC	CASSPWTGGTNGYTF	TRBJ1-2	TRBD1	15	.	TRBV19
TGTGCCAGCAGCTCGGGACTTGGGGCCGATACGCAGTATTTT	CASSSGLGADTQYF	TRBJ2-3	.	14	.	TRBV7-2
TGTGCCAGCTCGCCCCTAGCTGGCGGGGGGCTTGAACATGGCTACACCTTC	CASSPLAGGGLEHGYTF	TRBJ1-2	.	17	.	TRBV18
TGTGCCAGCAGCGTAGATGGGCAGGCCAATCAGCCCCAGCATTTT	CASSVDGQANQPQHF	TRBJ1-5	.	15	.	TRBV9
TGTGCCAGCAGTCGGACAGTTAGCAATCAGCCCCAGCATTTT	CASSRTVSNQPQHF	TRBJ1-5	.	14	.	TRBV3-1/TRBV3-2
TGTGCCAGCAGCTTAAGGGGCACTGAAGCTTTCTTT	CASSLRGTEAFF	TRBJ1-1	.	12	.	TRBV12-3/TRBV12-4
TGTGCCAGCAGCGTAGACGGCGGATACAATGAGCAGTTCTTC	CASSVDGGYNEQFF	TRBJ2-1	.	14	.	TRBV9
TGTGCCTGGAGTGTCGGGACAGCGGGAAACACCATATATTTT	CAWSVGTAGNTIYF	TRBJ1-3	TRBD1	14	few	TRBV30